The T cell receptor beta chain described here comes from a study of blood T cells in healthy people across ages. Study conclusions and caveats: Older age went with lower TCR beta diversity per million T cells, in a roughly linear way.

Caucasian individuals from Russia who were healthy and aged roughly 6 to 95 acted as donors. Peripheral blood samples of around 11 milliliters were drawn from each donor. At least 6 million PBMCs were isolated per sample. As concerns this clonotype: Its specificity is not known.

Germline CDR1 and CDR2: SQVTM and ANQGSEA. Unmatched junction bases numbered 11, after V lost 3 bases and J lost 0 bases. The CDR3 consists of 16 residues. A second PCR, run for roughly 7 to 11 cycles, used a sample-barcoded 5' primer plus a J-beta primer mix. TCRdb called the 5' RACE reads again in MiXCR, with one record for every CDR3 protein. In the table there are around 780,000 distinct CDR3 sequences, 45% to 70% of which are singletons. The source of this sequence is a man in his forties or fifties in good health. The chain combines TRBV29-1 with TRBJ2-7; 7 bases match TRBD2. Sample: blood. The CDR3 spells CSVEDHLAESSYEQYF. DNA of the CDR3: TGCAGCGTTGAGGACCATCTAGCGGAAAGCTCCTACGAGCAGTACTTC.